Shown below are 2 T cell receptor beta chains from a single sample sequenced in a study of monozygotic twins with inflammatory bowel disease. TCRdb reprocessed the 5' RACE reads, with one entry per CDR3 protein and no DNA. Recorded for this sample: 150,000 to 200,000 distinct CDR3 sequences. Sequencing was done on a sample of blood. Source of these receptors: a human donor with ulcerative colitis or Crohn's disease, or a healthy co-twin of an affected twin (not recorded which).

This sequence joins TRBV12-3 or TRBV12-4 and TRBJ1-2; TCRdb's D call of TRBD1 is untestable without DNA. This CDR3 spans 16 amino acids. CDR3 region: CASSPGQGAYSYGYTF.

The rearrangement links TRBV10-3 to TRBJ2-5; TCRdb calls TRBD1, which cannot be checked without DNA. This CDR3 contains 13 residues. Germline V gene sequence: CDR1 ENHRY, CDR2 SYGVKD. This CDR3 reads CAIRGQGLETQYF.